This TCR beta chain was identified during a study of cytotoxic CD8 clonotypes in ibrutinib-treated CLL (dated by TCRdb to the early 2020s). For the wider study: The cohort had 11 relapsed/refractory and more than 14 treatment-naive patients; some 17 were IGHV unmutated. An average of about 250,000 productive templates and 94,082 productive rearrangements was obtained per sample. Of the approximately 86 participants in the trial, about 26 had longitudinal samples available. Cryopreserved peripheral blood mononuclear cells were collected before treatment, at response, and at either disease progression or sustained remission. Samples at response were collected after a median of about 12 months of treatment, with a range of about 6 to 36 months. Every sample from remission and from progressive disease was obtained while the patients were still on ibrutinib. Partial responses were observed in about 25 patients and complete responses in 2; after a median follow-up of around 68 months, remission was maintained in approximately 15 patients and progression was observed in approximately 12. The research as a whole found: An increase in clonality was observed at ibrutinib response, with clonality remaining stable during sustained remission and falling back toward baseline at progression. Lymph node repertoires were not examined, and the timing of sampling was not matched between patients in sustained remission and those whose disease progressed. At baseline, clonality was higher than in age-matched healthy donors and showed a strong correlation with circulating CD8+ T-cell counts. Public clonotypes were found to be uncommon and were observed to contract or remain stable during treatment; the increase in clonality was shown to reflect expansion of private clonotypes at ibrutinib response.

This clone was observed a single time. Its cognate antigen has yet to be identified. Base qualities are not at hand, and no much larger clone is one base apart. Here V drops 6 bases and J drops 7 bases, and the junction holds 8 bases not matched to any gene. Taken from cysteine to phenylalanine, the CDR3 has 15 residues. CDR3 DNA only is kept here, 45 bases in frame from base 1. According to the germline V gene, CDR1 reads MNHEY and CDR2 reads SVGAGI. Sample time point, as interpreted from the label and publication: approximately 25 months on ibrutinib. For TCR beta library preparation, roughly 2 micrograms of genomic DNA were extracted from the cryopreserved PBMCs. High-throughput TCR beta sequencing was performed on longitudinal blood samples from CLL patients receiving ibrutinib monotherapy. The patients were enrolled in a single-center, open-label phase 2 trial of ibrutinib monotherapy. Each clonotype received, on average, around 10x coverage in deep resolution sequencing performed on a MiSeq, where the target depth lay between 1 in 1 million and 1 in 200,000 T cells. The immunoSEQ hsTCRB Kit was used to generate the TCR beta libraries. The study's own analysis went as follows. ImmunoSEQ Data Assistant and ImmunoSEQ Analyzer were used for data analysis, and V, D and J genes were assigned according to IMGT definitions. Clonality, which ranges from 0 to 1, was calculated as one minus the normalized Shannon entropy of productive rearrangement frequencies. Only overrepresented clonotypes making up at least 0.05% of each patient's repertoire were included in the public clonotype analysis. About a dozen repertoires from age-matched healthy donors, obtained from immuneACCESS, served as clonality controls. Entries here come from immuneACCESS through TCRdb and include only in-frame sequences with V and J called. Some clones fail to appear in such tables; in the studies checked, an unresolved V gene covers under half of the shortfall, and the cause of the remainder is unknown. The DNA gave D and trimming, while V, J and clone size come from that table. The sample table records 60,000 to 95,000 clones; approximately 87% of these occur just once. Approximately 35% of the sample is in the top ten clones.

The chain is assembled from TRBV6-5 and TRBJ2-1; a stretch of 11 junction bases matches TRBD2. Sequenced here: PBMCs, sampled after 24 months of ibrutinib treatment. This TCR was sampled from a human donor with chronic lymphocytic leukemia. The CDR3 in this case is CASSSIAGGWNEQFF. The nucleotide sequence is given as TGTGCCAGCAGCTCAATAGCGGGAGGGTGGAATGAGCAGTTCTTC.